This TCR beta chain was documented in a study of T cell responses to AZD1222 COVID-19 vaccine. Germline CDR1 is SGHRS and CDR2 is YFSETQ. CDR3 length: 15 amino acids. Trimming pared 4 bases from V and 0 bases from J, leaving 12 bases between. TCRdb's table, derived via immunoSEQ multiplex PCR, lists solely in-frame clones and lacks some. The data contain about 140,000 clones, around nine tenths of them singletons. The chain is built from TRBV5-1 and TRBJ2-3; unclear D gene. Material: peripheral blood, obtained on day 0 of AZD1222 vaccination. The source is an adult in good health. The CDR3 protein is CASSPVGISTDTQYF. In DNA, the CDR3 is TGCGCCAGCAGCCCGGTTGGGATAAGCACAGATACGCAGTATTTT. Together with reference TRBV5-1 and TRBJ2-3, the CDR3 gives the full variable domain: KAGVTQTPRYLIKTRGQQVTLSCSPISGHRSVSWYQQTPGQGLQFLFEYFSETQRNKGNFPGRFSGRQFSNSRSEMNVSTLELGDSALYLCASSPVGISTDTQYFGPGTRLTVL.